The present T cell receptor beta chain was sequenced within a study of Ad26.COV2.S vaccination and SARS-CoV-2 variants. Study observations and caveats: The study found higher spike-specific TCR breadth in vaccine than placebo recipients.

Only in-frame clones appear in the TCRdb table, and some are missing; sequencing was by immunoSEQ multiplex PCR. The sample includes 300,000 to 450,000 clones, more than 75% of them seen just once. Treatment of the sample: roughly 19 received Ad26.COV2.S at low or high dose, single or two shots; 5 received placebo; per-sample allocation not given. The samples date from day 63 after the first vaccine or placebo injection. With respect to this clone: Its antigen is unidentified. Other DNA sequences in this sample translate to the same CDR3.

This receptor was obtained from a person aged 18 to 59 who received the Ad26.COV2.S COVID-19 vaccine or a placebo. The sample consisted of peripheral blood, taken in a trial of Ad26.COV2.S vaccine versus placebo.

CDR3 sequence (DNA): TGTGCCAGCAGTTTACGGGGTTTGGCTTATAGCAATCAGCCCCAGCATTTT. This codes for CASSLRGLAYSNQPQHF. This chain links TRBV28 with TRBJ1-5; no definite D call. The CDR3 runs 17 residues. Germline lookup yields CDR1 MDHEN and CDR2 SYDVKM. V lost 2 bases, J lost 0 bases, and 14 bases lay in between.